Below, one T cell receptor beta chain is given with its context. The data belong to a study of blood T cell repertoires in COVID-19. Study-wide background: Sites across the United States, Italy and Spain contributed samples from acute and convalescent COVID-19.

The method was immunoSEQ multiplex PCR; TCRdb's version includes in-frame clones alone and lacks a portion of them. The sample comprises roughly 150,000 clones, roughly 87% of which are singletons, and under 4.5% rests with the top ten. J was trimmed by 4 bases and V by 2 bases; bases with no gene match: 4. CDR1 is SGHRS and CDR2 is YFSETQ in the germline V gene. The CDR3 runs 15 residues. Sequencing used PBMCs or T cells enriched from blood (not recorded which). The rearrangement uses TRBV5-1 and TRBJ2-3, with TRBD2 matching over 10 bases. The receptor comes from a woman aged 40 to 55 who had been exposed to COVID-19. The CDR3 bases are TGCGCCAGCAGCTTAGCGGGAGGGCCAGCAGATACGCAGTATTTT. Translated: CASSLAGGPADTQYF.